This T cell receptor beta chain emerged from a study of spatial heterogeneity in lung cancer. Study information: An average of more than ten raw reads was observed per unique TCR and UMI combination. Findings and limits, study-wide: The appearance of ubiquitous expanded tumor TCRs in blood was greater at resection than follow-up.

There are many counts of this clonotype. Its specificity is unknown. A distinct unique molecular identifier was carried by each TCR cDNA molecule. MiXCR, applied by TCRdb to the 5' RACE reads, yields one record per CDR3 protein. The table has roughly 79,000 distinct CDR3 sequences, roughly 8% seen once; the top ten hold roughly 7%. V lost 1 base, J lost 4 bases, and 9 bases lay in between. The CDR3 sequence is 14 residues long. Germline V gene data show CDR1 as SGHRS and CDR2 as YFSETQ. Time point in this sample: sample taken at primary tumor resection. Whole RNA, isolated from tumor, nontumor lung or frozen PBMC, was sequenced without prior sorting.

The source was PBMCs, collected at surgery. This rearrangement joins TRBV5-1 to TRBJ2-1; D gene unclear. This sequence originates from a male donor with early-stage non-small cell lung cancer. CDR3 loop: CASSLSLEYNEQFF. The CDR3, as DNA: TGCGCCAGCAGCTTGTCCCTGGAATACAATGAGCAGTTCTTC.